The 21 T cell receptor beta chains reported below all come from one sample, sequenced in a study of cytomegalovirus exposure and HLA in healthy donors. Amplification used 60 Vbeta primers and 13 Jbeta primers. Profiled with immunoSEQ multiplex PCR; TCRdb holds only in-frame clones, not every one. The data contain fewer than 120,000 clones, more than 75% of them singletons. Material: PBMCs. All receptors come from a man aged 40-49 years in good health and CMV-seronegative.

This clone was counted once. V gene TRBV27 combines with J gene TRBJ2-2; 11 positions match TRBD2. Unmatched junction bases numbered 15, after V lost 4 bases and J lost 8 bases. Germline CDR1 MNHEY, CDR2 SMNVEV (reference sequence). This CDR3 comprises 18 residues. This chain's CDR3 is CASSSVRVAGGPAGELFF. As DNA, the CDR3 is TGTGCCAGCAGTTCAGTTCGGGTAGCGGGGGGGCCTGCAGGGGAGCTGTTTTTT.

The CDR3 region has the DNA TGCGCCAGCAGCTTGGAGGCTAGCTTGAATCGAGCTTTCTTT. This codes for CASSLEASLNRAFF. The chain combines TRBV5-1 with TRBJ1-1; unclear D gene. V was trimmed by 0 bases and J by 10 bases, leaving 16 bases between them. Germline V CDR1 and CDR2: SGHRS, YFSETQ. CDR3 length: 14 amino acids.

The rearrangement joins TRBV7-3 to TRBJ2-1; TRBD2 aligns across 9 bases. The J segment lost 3 bases and the V segment lost 3 bases, leaving 6 bases of the junction unmatched. CDR1 and CDR2 (germline): SGHTA, FQGTGA. This CDR3 has 16 residues. The CDR3 sequence: CASSLTPAGGYNEQFF. CDR3 nucleotide sequence: TGTGCCAGCAGCTTGACCCCAGCGGGGGGCTACAATGAGCAGTTCTTC.

The rearrangement joins TRBV2 to TRBJ2-1, with D unresolved. Deletions cut 2 bases from V and 10 bases from J, with 6 bases between. The CDR3 consists of 11 residues. Germline V gene data show CDR1 as SNHLY and CDR2 as FYNNEI. The CDR3 DNA reads as TGTGCCAGCAGTGAAATGACAGAGCAGTTCTTC. It codes for CASSEMTEQFF.

The chain links TRBV7-2 to TRBJ2-5, with D uncertain. The germline V and J ends were trimmed by 2 bases and 6 bases, with 7 bases remaining between them. CDR1 is SGHTA and CDR2 is FQGNSA in the germline V gene. This CDR3 is 12 amino acids long. This chain's CDR3 is CASSLNSQTQYF. The DNA of the CDR3 is TGTGCCAGCAGCTTAAACAGTCAGACCCAGTACTTC. The full variable domain, completed using reference TRBV7-2 and TRBJ2-5, is GAGVSQSPSNKVTEKGKDVELRCDPISGHTALYWYRQSLGQGLEFLIYFQGNSAPDKSGLPSDRFSAERTGGSVSTLTIQRTQQEDSAVYLCASSLNSQTQYFGPGTRLLVL.

This sequence joins TRBV5-6 and TRBJ2-5; D is perhaps TRBD1 (6 bases). Deletions cut 1 base from V and 5 bases from J, with 15 bases between. The CDR3 spans 15 residues. The germline CDR1 and CDR2 sequences are SGHDT and YYEEEE. The CDR3 DNA reads TGTGCCAGCAGCTTGAACAGGGTAAACCGGGAGACCCAGTACTTC. It codes for CASSLNRVNRETQYF. Looking up the rest from reference TRBV5-6 and TRBJ2-5 gives the full variable domain: DAGVTQSPTHLIKTRGQQVTLRCSPKSGHDTVSWYQQALGQGPQFIFQYYEEEERQRGNFPDRFSGHQFPNYSSELNVNALLLGDSALYLCASSLNRVNRETQYFGPGTRLLVL.

The rearrangement uses TRBV18 and TRBJ1-5, with unresolved D. V gave up 4 bases and J gave up 0 bases, with 13 bases separating them. This CDR3 has 16 amino acids. Germline CDR1 is KGHSH and CDR2 is LQKENI. The CDR3, as DNA: TGTGCCAGCTCACGCTCCGGCCAGGCTAGCAATCAGCCCCAGCATTTT. As protein: CASSRSGQASNQPQHF. The whole variable domain, filled in from reference TRBV18 and TRBJ1-5, reads NAGVMQNPRHLVRRRGQEARLRCSPMKGHSHVYWYRQLPEEGLKFMVYLQKENIIDESGMPKERFSAEFPKEGPSILRIQQVVRGDSAAYFCASSRSGQASNQPQHFGDGTRLSIL.

The rearrangement links TRBV28 to TRBJ1-2; unclear D gene. Trimming took 10 bases from V and 6 from J, leaving 12 bases between them. There are 11 residues in the CDR3. Germline lookup yields CDR1 MDHEN and CDR2 SYDVKM. DNA for the CDR3: TGTGCCACGTCGACTCGGGATGGCTACACCTTC. Translating gives CATSTRDGYTF.

The chain couples TRBV6-1 to TRBJ2-7; 7 bases line up with TRBD2. CDR3 length equals 15 residues. Germline assignment: CDR1 MNHNS and CDR2 SASEGT. J was trimmed by 0 bases and V by 4 bases; bases with no gene match: 6. DNA for the CDR3: TGTGCCAGCAGTGGGGAACTAGCGCACTCCTACGAGCAGTACTTC. As protein: CASSGELAHSYEQYF.

J is TRBJ2-7 and V is TRBV13; D not resolved. Germline CDR1 reads PRHDT; CDR2 reads FYEKMQ (reference sequence). The CDR3 spans 14 residues. Trimming pared 1 base from V and 0 bases from J, leaving 7 bases between. The CDR3, as DNA: TGTGCCAGCAGCTTAGACAGAAGCTCCTACGAGCAGTACTTC. This codes for CASSLDRSSYEQYF.

This chain joins TRBV4-3 and TRBJ1-5; 7 nucleotides match TRBD1. This CDR3 region has 16 residues. Germline V gives CDR1 LGHNA, CDR2 YSLEER. Unmatched junction bases numbered 9, after V lost 4 bases and J lost 3 bases. For the CDR3, the DNA is TGCGCCAGCAGCCTAGACAGGGCCCTGGTCAATCAGCCCCAGCATTTT. It is translated as CASSLDRALVNQPQHF.

V and J are TRBV7-2 and TRBJ1-1; D is ambiguous. The germline V gene has CDR1 SGHTA and CDR2 FQGNSA. The CDR3 length is 13 residues. Between the trimmed V and J ends, which lost 5 bases and 5 bases, there was a span of 12 bases. For the CDR3, the DNA is TGTGCCAGCAGCCGACTTACTACTACTGAAGCTTTCTTT. This sequence encodes CASSRLTTTEAFF.

The rearrangement joins TRBV30 to TRBJ1-6; 7 bases align to TRBD1. Per the germline V gene, CDR1 is GTSNPN and CDR2 is SVGIG (reference sequence). This CDR3 spans 12 amino acids. V shed 7 bases and J 6 bases; nucleotides not matched to a gene: 3. The CDR3 DNA is TGTGCCTCTGGACAGGCTAATTCACCCCTCCACTTT. Amino acids: CASGQANSPLHF.

The V and J genes are TRBV9 and TRBJ2-1; 7 positions match TRBD1. The J segment lost 5 bases and the V segment lost 2 bases, leaving 7 bases of the junction unmatched. Germline V CDR1 and CDR2: SGDLS, YYNGEE. CDR3 length: 15 amino acids. The CDR3 coding sequence is TGTGCCAGCAGCGTTTCGACAGGGCTTCACAATGAGCAGTTCTTC. Protein: CASSVSTGLHNEQFF.

The chain uses TRBV4-1 and TRBJ1-2, with a weak D call TRBD1 (5 bases). This CDR3 spans 16 amino acids. Per the germline V gene, CDR1 is MGHRA and CDR2 is YSYEKL. The V end lost 0 bases, the J end lost 0 bases, and 11 bases lay between the germline ends. The CDR3 DNA follows: TGCGCCAGCAGCCAAGATGGGGCAGCCTCTAACTATGGCTACACCTTC. Residues: CASSQDGAASNYGYTF.

The chain employs TRBV5-1 and TRBJ1-2, with D perhaps matching TRBD1 (5 bases). The CDR3 totals 15 residues. The V gene's germline CDR1 is SGHRS and CDR2 YFSETQ. V gave up 0 bases and J gave up 8 bases, with 17 bases separating them. Here the CDR3 DNA reads TGCGCCAGCAGCTTGGCCGGTTCGGGGGGAAGAGGCTACACCTTC. It codes for CASSLAGSGGRGYTF.

The chain employs TRBV4-3 and TRBJ2-3; 11 bases fit TRBD2. After removal of 3 bases from V and 1 base from J, the junction contained 0 bases not matched to a gene. There are 15 residues in the CDR3. Germline V gene data show CDR1 as LGHNA and CDR2 as YSLEER. The CDR3 coding sequence is TGCGCCAGCAGCCAGGGACTAGCGGGCACAGATACGCAGTATTTT. Its translation is CASSQGLAGTDTQYF.

The chain recombines TRBV29-1 with TRBJ2-1, with D possibly being TRBD1 (6 bases). Per the germline V gene, CDR1 is SQVTM and CDR2 is ANQGSEA. The CDR3 length is 13 residues. Trimming left V 1 base short and J 8 bases short, with 12 bases between. The CDR3 sequence is CSVEVDSNDEQFF. The CDR3 bases are TGCAGCGTTGAAGTGGACAGCAACGATGAGCAGTTCTTC.

The rearrangement links TRBV2 to TRBJ1-1, with D perhaps matching TRBD1 (6 bases). Germline CDR1 is SNHLY and CDR2 is FYNNEI. CDR3 length: 12 residues. The V end lost 4 bases, the J end lost 7 bases, and 10 bases lay between the germline ends. The CDR3 DNA sequence: TGTGCCAGCAGTGTCAGGGGTGATGAAGCTTTCTTT. Protein: CASSVRGDEAFF.

CDR3 protein: CASNPQGGRDEQFF. The CDR3 coding sequence is TGTGCCAGCAACCCGCAAGGGGGCAGGGATGAGCAGTTCTTC. The V and J genes are TRBV5-4 and TRBJ2-1; 7 nucleotides align to TRBD1. V was clipped by 6 bases and J by 8 bases; unmatched bases: 11. CDR3 size: 14 residues. In germline, CDR1 is SGHNT, CDR2 YYREEE (reference sequence). The complete variable domain, with remaining parts taken from reference TRBV5-4 and TRBJ2-1, reads ETGVTQSPTHLIKTRGQQVTLRCSSQSGHNTVSWYQQALGQGPQFIFQYYREEENGRGNFPPRFSGLQFPNYSSELNVNALELDDSALYLCASNPQGGRDEQFFGPGTRLTVL.

The chain has TRBV27 and TRBJ1-3; D gene uncertain. Trimming cost V 0 bases and J 0 bases, with 9 bases left between them. Germline CDR1 is MNHEY and CDR2 is SMNVEV (reference sequence). The CDR3 extends over 16 amino acids. The CDR3 loop is CASSLSWQRSGNTIYF. CDR3 in DNA: TGTGCCAGCAGTTTATCGTGGCAGCGCTCTGGAAACACCATATATTTT.